These T cell receptor beta chains were read from a single sample in a study of T cell repertoires in cytomegalovirus infection. Their target antigens are unknown. From the reads, TCRdb called clonotypes with MiXCR, one entry per CDR3 protein. The sample lists fewer than 350,000 distinct CDR3 sequences; about 29% were seen once. Here the sequenced sample was cultured PBMCs, taken from culture after CMV antigen stimulation. The origin of the receptors is a human donor in good health (CMV status not recorded). Some clones in this sample may be carry-over from other donors' samples. Both conserved end residues are part of each CDR3. The D gene is left open where the match is weak. Clone size is given for some rows only: seen once, a few or many times, or a class if the clone is expanded.

V	D	size	J	CDR3	DNA
TRBV7-2	TRBD1	few	TRBJ1-1	CASSFRQGDTEAFF	TGTGCCAGCAGCTTTCGACAGGGAGATACTGAAGCTTTCTTT
TRBV27	NA	NA	TRBJ1-5	CASSRRPTLNQPQHF	TGTGCCAGCAGCCGAAGGCCGACTCTCAATCAGCCCCAGCATTTT
TRBV19	NA	NA	TRBJ2-7	CASINPDPPIEQYF	TGTGCCAGTATAAACCCGGACCCCCCGATCGAGCAGTACTTC
TRBV7-9	NA	few	TRBJ1-4	CASSPDGSNEKLFF	TGTGCCAGCAGCCCCGACGGTTCGAATGAAAAACTGTTTTTT
TRBV7-9	NA	few	TRBJ2-1	CASSYYTGTRPAEQFF	TGTGCCAGCAGCTATTATACCGGGACCCGTCCCGCGGAGCAGTTCTTC
TRBV7-9	NA	few	TRBJ1-2	CASSLADRPYGYTF	TGTGCCAGCAGCTTAGCTGACAGGCCCTATGGCTACACCTTC
TRBV6-1	TRBD2	many	TRBJ2-1	CASSVSGGAIEQFF	TGTGCCAGCAGTGTTAGCGGGGGGGCAATTGAGCAGTTCTTC
TRBV18	TRBD1	few	TRBJ2-2	CASSLVTGANTGELFF	TGTGCCAGCTCCCTTGTGACAGGGGCGAACACCGGGGAGCTGTTTTTT
TRBV7-8	TRBD1	many	TRBJ1-1	CASSLGARGSKSTEAFF	TGTGCCAGCAGCTTAGGTGCCAGGGGGAGTAAGAGCACTGAAGCTTTCTTT
TRBV29-1	TRBD1	few	TRBJ1-6	CSVGTGAYNSPLHF	TGCAGCGTTGGGACAGGAGCCTATAATTCACCCCTCCACTTT
TRBV7-2	TRBD1	many	TRBJ1-2	CASSDRVNYGYTF	TGTGCCAGCAGCGACAGGGTTAACTATGGCTACACCTTC
TRBV11-2	NA	NA	TRBJ1-1	CASRAIRGLNTEAFF	TGTGCCAGCAGGGCGATTCGGGGGCTGAACACTGAAGCTTTCTTT
TRBV28	TRBD2	few	TRBJ2-7	CASSLYTSGSHEQYF	TGTGCCAGCAGTTTGTATACTAGCGGGAGCCACGAGCAGTACTTC
TRBV6-1	TRBD1	NA	TRBJ2-5	CASSRAGTGGETQYF	TGTGCCAGCAGCAGAGCCGGGACAGGGGGGGAGACCCAGTACTTC
TRBV12-2	NA	few	TRBJ1-2	CASRLYRCWRGYTF	NA
TRBV27	NA	few	TRBJ1-1	CASSPSTGNTEAFF	TGTGCCAGCAGCCCTTCGACAGGAAACACTGAAGCTTTCTTT
TRBV27	TRBD1	NA	TRBJ2-7	CASQGQGGYYEQYF	TGTGCCAGCCAGGGACAGGGGGGATACTACGAGCAGTACTTC
TRBV18	NA	many	TRBJ1-2	CASSPWGSSYGYTF	TGTGCCAGCTCACCGTGGGGGTCATCCTATGGCTACACCTTC
TRBV6-6	NA	NA	TRBJ1-1	CASSLTETNTEAFF	TGTGCCAGCAGCCTGACAGAAACCAACACTGAAGCTTTCTTT
TRBV12-3/TRBV12-4	NA	once	TRBJ1-1	CASIEAGTWNTEAFF	TGTGCCAGCATAGAAGCGGGGACGTGGAACACTGAAGCTTTCTTT